This T cell receptor (beta chain) was retrieved from a study of T cell responses to AZD1222 COVID-19 vaccine. A remark on this clone: As yet, its antigen is unknown.

CDR1 and CDR2 (germline): SGHNT, YYREEE (reference sequence). The length of the CDR3 is 12 residues. Trimming shortened V by 3 bases and J by 9 bases, and 13 bases separated the two germline ends. Assay used: immunoSEQ multiplex PCR; TCRdb lists only in-frame clones, some missing. The profile shows around 160,000 clones, 85% to 95% of them singletons. Study-wide points: Elevations in Spike-specific TCR breadth and depth followed administration of two AZD1222 doses.

This clonotype was sampled from an adult in good health. Sample: peripheral blood, taken on day 0 of AZD1222 vaccination. The V call is TRBV5-4, the J call TRBJ2-7, with a weak D call TRBD1 (5 bases). The CDR3 nucleotides read TGTGCCAGCAGCTGGGGCCCCTCCGGGCAGTACTTC. Amino acid sequence: CASSWGPSGQYF.